This T cell receptor beta chain was documented in a study of T cell responses to AZD1222 COVID-19 vaccine. Study overall: Analysis merged second doses at about 4 or about 12 weeks.

The CDR3 spans 13 residues. Trimming stripped 4 bases from V and 6 bases from J, with 13 bases between. CDR1 is SGHAT, CDR2 FQNNGV, per germline. Study-wide points: Females made up more of the donors, who were largely white British, and clonal diversity may have come out too low. Only six individuals given AZD1222 were seropositive at baseline. With two AZD1222 doses given, Spike-specific TCR breadth and depth both rose.

The protocol was immunoSEQ multiplex PCR, while the TCRdb copy is restricted to in-frame clones and leaves out a portion. The table includes roughly 130,000 clones, 85% to 90% detected once. For this clone: Antigen: not known.

The rearrangement links TRBV11-2 to TRBJ2-7; D unclear. The sequence was collected from an adult in good health. This sample comprised peripheral blood, obtained on day 0 of AZD1222 vaccination. Here the CDR3 DNA reads TGTGCCAGCAGCTCGATCTATAGCTCCGAGCAGTACTTC. Protein: CASSSIYSSEQYF.